These 6 T cell receptor beta chains were all obtained from the same sample, sequenced in a study of OX40 agonist ivuxolimab in advanced cancers. Sequenced by immunoSEQ multiplex PCR; TCRdb stores in-frame clones only, minus some. In the table there are roughly 90,000 clones, roughly 89% of which are singletons. The sequences come from CD4+ or CD8+ T cells sorted from blood, collected in a trial of the OX40 agonist ivuxolimab. These receptor sequences come from an adult with an advanced solid tumor such as melanoma, head and neck, liver or kidney cancer.

The rearrangement links TRBV30 to TRBJ1-2, with D tentatively TRBD1 (5 bases). CDR1 is GTSNPN, CDR2 SVGIG, per germline (reference sequence). The CDR3 has 13 amino acids. Trimming took 0 bases from V and 4 from J, leaving 9 bases between them. Here the CDR3 reads CAWSVTGSYGYTF. The DNA for the CDR3 is TGTGCCTGGAGTGTAACAGGATCCTATGGCTACACCTTC.

The chain employs TRBV6-5 and TRBJ2-5; D gene unclear. The CDR3 totals 16 residues. CDR1 is MNHEY and CDR2 is SVGAGI in the germline V gene. V lost 0 bases to trimming and J lost 5 bases, with 16 bases between them. The CDR3 protein is CASSYSAVQAWETQYF. The DNA of the CDR3 is TGTGCCAGCAGTTACTCGGCGGTTCAGGCCTGGGAGACCCAGTACTTC.

The V and J genes are TRBV28 and TRBJ2-5; D possibly corresponds to TRBD1 (6 bases). The germline CDR1 and CDR2 sequences are MDHEN and SYDVKM. V shed 8 bases and J shed 2 bases, with 9 bases lying between them. The CDR3 consists of 12 residues. In DNA form, the CDR3 reads TGTGCCAGCCAGGGACAACAAGAGACCCAGTACTTC. Residues: CASQGQQETQYF.

This clone was counted a single time. The V gene is TRBV9, the J gene TRBJ2-7, with a tentative D call TRBD2 (5 bases). Germline-derived CDR1 and CDR2 are SGDLS and YYNGEE. The CDR3 has 13 amino acids. With 3 bases removed from V and 4 bases from J, the gap between germline ends came to 11 bases. The CDR3 region is CASSAGSGYEQYF. The CDR3 coding sequence is TGTGCCAGCAGCGCCGGGTCGGGGTACGAGCAGTACTTC.

The chain joins TRBV28 to TRBJ2-5, with TRBD2 as a possible D gene (6 bases). Per the germline V gene, CDR1 is MDHEN and CDR2 is SYDVKM. The CDR3 length is 14 residues. V was cut by 5 bases and J by 4 bases, with 14 bases left in between. The CDR3 loop is CASSPGGWGETQYF. The CDR3 DNA is TGTGCCAGCAGTCCCGGAGGGTGGGGAGAGACCCAGTACTTC. Based on the CDR3 plus reference TRBV28 and TRBJ2-5, the full variable domain is DVKVTQSSRYLVKRTGEKVFLECVQDMDHENMFWYRQDPGLGLRLIYFSYDVKMKEKGDIPEGYSVSREKKERFSLILESASTNQTSMYLCASSPGGWGETQYFGPGTRLLVL.

The chain links TRBV5-1 to TRBJ1-1, with TRBD1 matching 11 bases. The CDR3 covers 14 residues. V gave up 5 bases and J gave up 4 bases; unmatched junction bases: 4. The V gene's germline CDR1 is SGHRS and CDR2 YFSETQ. CDR3 sequence: CASSWTGGGTEAFF. CDR3 sequence (DNA): TGCGCCAGCAGTTGGACAGGGGGCGGCACTGAAGCTTTCTTT.